This TCR beta chain was retrieved from a study of blood T cell repertoires in COVID-19. On the study more broadly: Acute and convalescent COVID-19 specimens originated in the United States, Italy and Spain.

V shed 2 bases and J shed 12 bases, with 17 bases lying between them. Germline CDR1 is MDHEN and CDR2 is SYDVKM. The CDR3 consists of 14 residues. Original data processing: Estimation of nucleated cell counts was performed using reference gene primer amplification. Profiled with immunoSEQ multiplex PCR; TCRdb holds only in-frame clones, not every one. V and J calls and clone size are given by that table; D and trimming were obtained from the DNA. The table includes roughly 260,000 clones, 70% to 85% detected once. The sequencing sample was made of peripheral blood. This receptor was obtained from a woman aged 80 or older with active or convalescent COVID-19. The gene calls are TRBV28 and TRBJ1-5; D might be TRBD1 (5 bases). This chain's CDR3 is CASSLVQGGRFQHF. The CDR3 coding sequence is TGTGCCAGCAGTTTAGTTCAGGGAGGTAGGTTCCAGCATTTT.